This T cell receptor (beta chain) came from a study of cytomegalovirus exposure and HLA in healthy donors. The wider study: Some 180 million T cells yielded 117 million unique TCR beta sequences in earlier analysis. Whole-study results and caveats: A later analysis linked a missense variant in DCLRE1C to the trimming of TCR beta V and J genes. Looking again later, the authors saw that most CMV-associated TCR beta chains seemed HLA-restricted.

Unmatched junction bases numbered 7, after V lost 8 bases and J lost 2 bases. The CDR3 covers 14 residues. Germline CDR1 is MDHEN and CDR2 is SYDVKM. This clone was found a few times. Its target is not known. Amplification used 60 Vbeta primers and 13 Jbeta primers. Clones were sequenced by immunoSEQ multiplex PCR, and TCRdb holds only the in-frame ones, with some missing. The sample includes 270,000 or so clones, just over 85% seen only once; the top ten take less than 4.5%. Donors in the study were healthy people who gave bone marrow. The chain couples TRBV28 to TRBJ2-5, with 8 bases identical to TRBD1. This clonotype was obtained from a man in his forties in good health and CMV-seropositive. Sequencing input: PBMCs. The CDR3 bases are TGTGCCAGCCAAGCCCAGGGGGCTCAAGAGACCCAGTACTTC. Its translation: CASQAQGAQETQYF.